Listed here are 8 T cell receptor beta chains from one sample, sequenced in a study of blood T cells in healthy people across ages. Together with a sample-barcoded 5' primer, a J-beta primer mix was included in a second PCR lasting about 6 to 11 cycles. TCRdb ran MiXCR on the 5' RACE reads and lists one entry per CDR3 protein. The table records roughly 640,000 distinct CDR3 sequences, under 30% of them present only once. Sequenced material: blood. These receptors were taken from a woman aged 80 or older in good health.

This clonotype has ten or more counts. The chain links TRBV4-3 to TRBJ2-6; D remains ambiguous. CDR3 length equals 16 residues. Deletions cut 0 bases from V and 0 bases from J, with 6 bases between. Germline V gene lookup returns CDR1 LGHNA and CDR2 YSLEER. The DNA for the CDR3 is TGCGCCAGCAGCCAAGATCACAGCTCTGGGGCCAACGTCCTGACTTTC. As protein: CASSQDHSSGANVLTF.

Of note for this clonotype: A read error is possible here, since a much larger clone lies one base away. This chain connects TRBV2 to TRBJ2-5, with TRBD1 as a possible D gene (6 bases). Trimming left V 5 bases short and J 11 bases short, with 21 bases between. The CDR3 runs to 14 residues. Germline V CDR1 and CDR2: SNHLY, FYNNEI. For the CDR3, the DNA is TGTGCCAGCAGTTCTCCAGGGGTCCCCTACGGGCAGTACTTC. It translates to CASSSPGVPYGQYF. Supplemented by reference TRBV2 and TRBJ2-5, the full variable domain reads EPEVTQTPSHQVTQMGQEVILRCVPISNHLYFYWYRQILGQKVEFLVSFYNNEISEKSEIFDDQFSVERPDGSNFTLKIRSTKLEDSAMYFCASSSPGVPYGQYFGPGTRLLVL.

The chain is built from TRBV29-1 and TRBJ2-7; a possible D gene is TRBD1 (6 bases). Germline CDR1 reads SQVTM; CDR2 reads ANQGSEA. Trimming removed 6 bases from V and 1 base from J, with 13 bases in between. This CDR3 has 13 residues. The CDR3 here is CSVAGDKSYEQYF. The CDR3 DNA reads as TGCAGCGTGGCCGGGGACAAGTCCTACGAGCAGTACTTC.

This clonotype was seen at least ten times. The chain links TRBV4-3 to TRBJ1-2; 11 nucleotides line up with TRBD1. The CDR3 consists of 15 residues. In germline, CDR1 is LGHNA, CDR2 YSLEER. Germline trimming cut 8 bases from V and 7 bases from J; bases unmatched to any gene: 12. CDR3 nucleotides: TGCGCCAGCTCCGACCGGGACAGGGGGGTAGCTGGCTACACCTTC. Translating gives CASSDRDRGVAGYTF.

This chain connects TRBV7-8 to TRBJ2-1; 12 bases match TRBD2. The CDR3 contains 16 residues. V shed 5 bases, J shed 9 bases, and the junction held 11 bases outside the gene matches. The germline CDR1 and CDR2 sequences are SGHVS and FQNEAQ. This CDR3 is CASSVPLAGGTGEQFF. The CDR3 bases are TGTGCCAGCAGCGTACCACTAGCGGGAGGAACGGGTGAGCAGTTCTTC. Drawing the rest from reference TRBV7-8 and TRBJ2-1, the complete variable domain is GAGVSQSPRYKVAKRGQDVALRCDPISGHVSLFWYQQALGQGPEFLTYFQNEAQLDKSGLPSDRFFAERPEGSVSTLKIQRTQQEDSAVYLCASSVPLAGGTGEQFFGPGTRLTVL.

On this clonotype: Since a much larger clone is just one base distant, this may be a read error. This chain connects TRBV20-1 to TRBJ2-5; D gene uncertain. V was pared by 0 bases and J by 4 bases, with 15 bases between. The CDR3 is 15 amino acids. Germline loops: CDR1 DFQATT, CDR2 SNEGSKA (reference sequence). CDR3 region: CSARDLVGFGETQYF. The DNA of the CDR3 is TGCAGTGCTAGAGATCTAGTGGGGTTCGGAGAGACCCAGTACTTC.

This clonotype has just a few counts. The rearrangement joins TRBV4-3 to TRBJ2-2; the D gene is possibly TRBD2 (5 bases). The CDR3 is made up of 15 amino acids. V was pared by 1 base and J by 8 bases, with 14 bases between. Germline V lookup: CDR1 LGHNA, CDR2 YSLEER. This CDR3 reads CASSQAGGRRGELFF. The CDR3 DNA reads TGCGCCAGCAGCCAAGCCGGAGGCCGAAGGGGGGAGCTGTTTTTT.

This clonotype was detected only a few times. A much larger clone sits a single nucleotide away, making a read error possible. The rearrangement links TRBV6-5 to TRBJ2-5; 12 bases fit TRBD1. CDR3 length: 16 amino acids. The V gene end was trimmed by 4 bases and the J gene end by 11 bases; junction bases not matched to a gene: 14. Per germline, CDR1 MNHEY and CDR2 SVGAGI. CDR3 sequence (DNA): TGTGCCAGCAGTTGGGGACAGGGGGCGAAGATCAATGAGCAGTACTTC. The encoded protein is CASSWGQGAKINEQYF.